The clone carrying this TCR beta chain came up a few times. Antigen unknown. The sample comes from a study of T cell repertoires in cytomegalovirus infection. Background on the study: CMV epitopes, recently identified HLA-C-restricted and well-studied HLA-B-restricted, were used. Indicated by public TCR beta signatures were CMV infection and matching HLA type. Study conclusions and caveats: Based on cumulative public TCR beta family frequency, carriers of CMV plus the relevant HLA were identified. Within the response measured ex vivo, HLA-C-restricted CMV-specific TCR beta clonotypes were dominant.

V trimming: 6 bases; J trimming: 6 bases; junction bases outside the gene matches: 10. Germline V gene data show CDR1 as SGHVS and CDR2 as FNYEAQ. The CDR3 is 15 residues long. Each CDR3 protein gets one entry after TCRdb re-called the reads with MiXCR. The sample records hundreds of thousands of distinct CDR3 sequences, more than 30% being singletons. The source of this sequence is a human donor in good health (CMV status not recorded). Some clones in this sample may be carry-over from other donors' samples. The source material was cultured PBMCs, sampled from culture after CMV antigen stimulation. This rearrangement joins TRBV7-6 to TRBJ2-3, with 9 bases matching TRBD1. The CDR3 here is CASSPGTGYLDTQYF. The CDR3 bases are TGTGCCAGCAGTCCCGGGACAGGGTATCTGGATACGCAGTATTTT.